These 21 T cell receptor beta chains were sequenced from one sample in a study of blood T cell repertoires in COVID-19. Only in-frame clones appear in the TCRdb table, and some are missing; sequencing was by immunoSEQ multiplex PCR. The sample shows fewer than 600,000 clones, approximately 87% of them seen only once. The source material was PBMCs or T cells enriched from blood (not recorded which). The receptors shown here come from a woman in her thirties or forties who had recovered from COVID-19.

CDR3 sequence (DNA): TGTGCCAGCAGTGGACAAGGGATAGGGAGCACTGAAGCTTTCTTT. Translated: CASSGQGIGSTEAFF. The chain recombines TRBV2 with TRBJ1-1; no definite D call. V was pared by 4 bases and J by 4 bases, with 16 bases between. Germline V gives CDR1 SNHLY, CDR2 FYNNEI. The CDR3 loop spans 15 amino acids.

The chain couples TRBV6-1 to TRBJ1-2; D unresolved. With 2 bases removed from V and 4 bases from J, the gap between germline ends came to 11 bases. The CDR3 is made up of 14 amino acids. Germline V lookup: CDR1 MNHNS, CDR2 SASEGT. The CDR3 coding sequence is TGTGCCAGCAGTGAACTGGAGGGCGGCTATGGCTACACCTTC. It codes for CASSELEGGYGYTF.

This chain links TRBV2 with TRBJ1-1; D is unresolved. Trimming stripped 1 base from V and 4 bases from J, with 4 bases between. The CDR3 consists of 12 residues. Germline V CDR1 and CDR2: SNHLY, FYNNEI. CDR3 loop: CASSEGVTEAFF. The CDR3 DNA is TGTGCCAGCAGTGAAGGAGTCACTGAAGCTTTCTTT.

The chain has TRBV15 and TRBJ1-5; 10 positions match TRBD1. Unmatched junction bases numbered 7, after V lost 6 bases and J lost 2 bases. Germline values: CDR1 LNHNV, CDR2 YYDKDF (reference sequence). The CDR3 covers 16 residues. CDR3 amino acids: CATSTGTGVGNQPQHF. CDR3 nucleotides: TGTGCCACCAGTACCGGGACAGGGGTGGGCAATCAGCCCCAGCATTTT.

The chain couples TRBV10-3 to TRBJ2-5, with TRBD2 identical over 7 bases. V lost 0 bases and J lost 4; bases outside the gene matches: 5. The CDR3 length is 15 residues. Germline loops: CDR1 ENHRY, CDR2 SYGVKD. The CDR3 nucleotides are TGTGCCATCAGTGAGTCTGGGACTACTTCAGAGACCCAGTACTTC. Encoded protein: CAISESGTTSETQYF.

Of note for this clone: Other DNA sequences within the sample encode an identical CDR3. The chain is built from TRBV18 and TRBJ2-5; 8 bases align to TRBD1. V trimming: 3 bases; J trimming: 5 bases; junction bases outside the gene matches: 5. Germline loops: CDR1 KGHSH, CDR2 LQKENI. The CDR3 totals 14 residues. The CDR3 bases are TGTGCCAGCTCACCTCCAGGGGGCAGGGAGACCCAGTACTTC. Translating it yields CASSPPGGRETQYF.

V gene TRBV29-1 combines with J gene TRBJ1-2, with unresolved D. Germline CDR1 reads SQVTM; CDR2 reads ANQGSEA. With 4 bases removed from V and 7 bases from J, the gap between germline ends came to 16 bases. The CDR3 extends over 13 amino acids. CDR3 amino acids: CSVVRPLSSGYTF. The CDR3 nucleotides are TGCAGCGTTGTGCGCCCGCTCTCAAGTGGCTACACCTTC. Combining the CDR3 with reference TRBV29-1 and TRBJ1-2 gives the whole variable domain SAVISQKPSRDICQRGTSLTIQCQVDSQVTMMFWYRQQPGQSLTLIATANQGSEATYESGFVIDKFPISRPNLTFSTLTVSNMSPEDSSIYLCSVVRPLSSGYTFGSGTRLTVV.

CDR3 region: CASSLLKDGGEAFF. In DNA form, the CDR3 reads TGCGCCAGCAGCTTACTGAAAGACGGAGGAGAAGCTTTCTTT. The chain links TRBV5-1 to TRBJ1-1, with D unclear. Germline CDR1 and CDR2: SGHRS and YFSETQ. The CDR3 totals 14 residues. The V and J ends lost 2 bases and 8 bases respectively, with 16 bases between them.

The rearrangement links TRBV3-1 (or the pseudogene TRBV3-2) to TRBJ2-7, with TRBD2 identical over 7 bases. The CDR3 has 13 residues. The V segment lost 6 bases and the J segment 7 bases; nucleotides outside the gene matches: 9. CDR1 is LGHDT, CDR2 YNNKEL, per germline (reference sequence). Here the CDR3 DNA reads TGTGCCAGCAGTACGGGAAGCGGGATGGAGCAGTACTTC. Amino acids: CASSTGSGMEQYF.

This clone was counted a single time. The chain uses TRBV2 and TRBJ1-1; 9 bases fit TRBD1. V was clipped by 8 bases and J by 4 bases; unmatched bases: 11. CDR3 length: 15 amino acids. Germline assignment: CDR1 SNHLY and CDR2 FYNNEI. In DNA, the CDR3 is TGTGCCAGCTTCCCACAGGGGGCGCAGACCACTGAAGCTTTCTTT. Translated, it gives CASFPQGAQTTEAFF. Drawing the rest from reference TRBV2 and TRBJ1-1, the complete variable domain is EPEVTQTPSHQVTQMGQEVILRCVPISNHLYFYWYRQILGQKVEFLVSFYNNEISEKSEIFDDQFSVERPDGSNFTLKIRSTKLEDSAMYFCASFPQGAQTTEAFFGQGTRLTVV.

The genes are TRBV11-3 and TRBJ2-1; 7 nucleotides line up with TRBD1. J gave up 9 bases and V 0 bases, and 5 bases lay outside the gene matches. Germline V CDR1 and CDR2: SGHNT, YENEEA. The CDR3 covers 14 residues. The CDR3 DNA reads as TGTGCCAGCAGCTTAGAACCACAGGGGACTGAGCAGTTCTTC. Protein sequence: CASSLEPQGTEQFF.

The CDR3 nucleotides read TGTGCCAGCAGCTCTTGGTTGACTAAAGCTTTCTTT. This sequence encodes CASSSWLTKAFF. The chain recombines TRBV7-2 with TRBJ1-1; unclear D gene. The CDR3 has 12 residues. Germline CDR1 is SGHTA and CDR2 is FQGNSA. Trimming stripped 4 bases from V and 9 bases from J, with 12 bases between.

The rearrangement links TRBV3-1 (or the pseudogene TRBV3-2) to TRBJ1-1; D call uncertain. In germline, CDR1 is LGHDT, CDR2 YNNKEL (reference sequence). The V end was cut by 1 base, the J end by 0 bases, with 9 bases between. CDR3 length equals 15 residues. CDR3 coding DNA: TGTGCCAGCAGCCAAGGGGGAGCAGTGAACACTGAAGCTTTCTTT. It translates to CASSQGGAVNTEAFF.

The chain recombines TRBV6-5 with TRBJ2-3; 8 nucleotides align to TRBD2. The CDR3 sequence is 16 residues long. Germline values: CDR1 MNHEY, CDR2 SVGAGI. Trimming took 2 bases from V and 0 from J; bases not matched to a gene: 4. The CDR3 DNA sequence: TGTGCCAGCAGTTACGGTCCTAGCGGGAGCACAGATACGCAGTATTTT. Translation gives CASSYGPSGSTDTQYF.

This chain uses TRBV7-9 with TRBJ1-4; D possibly corresponds to TRBD1 (5 bases). Trimming removed 0 bases at V and 3 bases at J, with 11 bases between. Germline assignment: CDR1 SEHNR and CDR2 FQNEAQ (reference sequence). This CDR3 spans 16 amino acids. Here the CDR3 reads CASSLALGGANEKLFF. The CDR3 coding sequence is TGTGCCAGCAGCTTAGCGCTGGGGGGTGCTAATGAAAAACTGTTTTTT.

The chain couples TRBV4-2 to TRBJ2-1; the D gene is possibly TRBD2 (6 bases). The CDR3 extends over 19 amino acids. The germline CDR1 and CDR2 sequences are LGHNA and YNFKEQ. Deletions cut 4 bases from V and 9 bases from J, with 31 bases between. CDR3 sequence reads: CASSLSSGRLSILWGEQFF. CDR3 DNA sequence: TGTGCCAGCAGCCTAAGCTCCGGGAGATTGAGTATTTTGTGGGGTGAGCAGTTCTTC.

The chain joins TRBV15 to TRBJ2-7; D may be TRBD1 (6 bases). Germline-derived CDR1 and CDR2 are LNHNV and YYDKDF (reference sequence). The CDR3 spans 14 residues. V was cut by 3 bases and J by 3 bases, with 12 bases left in between. CDR3 sequence reads: CATSRHRESYEQYF. CDR3 bases: TGTGCCACCAGCAGGCACAGGGAGAGCTACGAGCAGTACTTC.

In regard to this clone: Other DNA variants within this sample encode the same CDR3. The V and J genes are TRBV5-1 and TRBJ1-1; 7 bases match TRBD1. Per germline, CDR1 SGHRS and CDR2 YFSETQ. This CDR3 comprises 14 residues. V shed 2 bases and J 2 bases; nucleotides not matched to a gene: 3. CDR3 in DNA: TGCGCCAGCAGCTTTAGACAGGGTAACACTGAAGCTTTCTTT. Protein sequence: CASSFRQGNTEAFF.

This clone was observed once. The chain recombines TRBV30 with TRBJ1-2; D gene unclear. Germline CDR1 and CDR2: GTSNPN and SVGIG (reference sequence). This CDR3 is 14 amino acids long. V was trimmed by 2 bases and J by 4 bases, leaving 14 bases between them. The CDR3 loop is CAWSNERRSYGYTF. CDR3 nucleotides: TGTGCCTGGAGTAATGAGAGGAGGAGCTATGGCTACACCTTC.

This clone was counted a few times. This chain joins TRBV10-1 and TRBJ2-2; D not certain. Germline CDR1 and CDR2: WNHNN and SYGVQD (reference sequence). V shed 3 bases and J shed 2 bases, with 7 bases lying between them. This CDR3 is 14 amino acids long. The CDR3, as DNA: TGCGCCAGCAGTGATTACAGAAACACCGGGGAGCTGTTTTTT. Protein sequence: CASSDYRNTGELFF.

V usage is TRBV30 and J usage is TRBJ1-1; D is undetermined. Germline V gene data show CDR1 as GTSNPN and CDR2 as SVGIG (reference sequence). The CDR3 loop spans 11 amino acids. V lost 0 bases and J lost 8, with 7 bases in between. CDR3 sequence reads: CAWSVRREAFF. CDR3 in DNA: TGTGCCTGGAGTGTCAGAAGAGAAGCTTTCTTT.